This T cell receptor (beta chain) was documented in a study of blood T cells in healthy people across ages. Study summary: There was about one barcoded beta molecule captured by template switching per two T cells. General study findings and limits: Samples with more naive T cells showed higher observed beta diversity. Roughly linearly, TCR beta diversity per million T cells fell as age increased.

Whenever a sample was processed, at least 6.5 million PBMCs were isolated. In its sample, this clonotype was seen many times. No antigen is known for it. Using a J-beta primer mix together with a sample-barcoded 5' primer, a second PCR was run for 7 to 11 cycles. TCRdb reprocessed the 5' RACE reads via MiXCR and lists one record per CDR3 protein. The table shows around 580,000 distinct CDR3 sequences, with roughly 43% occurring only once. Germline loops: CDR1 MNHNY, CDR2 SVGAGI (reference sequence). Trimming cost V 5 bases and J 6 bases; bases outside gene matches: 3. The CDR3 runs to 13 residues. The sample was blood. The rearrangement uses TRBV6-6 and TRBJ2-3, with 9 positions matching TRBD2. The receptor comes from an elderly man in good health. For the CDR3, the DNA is TGTGCCAGCAGTCCCCTAGCGGGGGATACGCAGTATTTT. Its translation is CASSPLAGDTQYF.